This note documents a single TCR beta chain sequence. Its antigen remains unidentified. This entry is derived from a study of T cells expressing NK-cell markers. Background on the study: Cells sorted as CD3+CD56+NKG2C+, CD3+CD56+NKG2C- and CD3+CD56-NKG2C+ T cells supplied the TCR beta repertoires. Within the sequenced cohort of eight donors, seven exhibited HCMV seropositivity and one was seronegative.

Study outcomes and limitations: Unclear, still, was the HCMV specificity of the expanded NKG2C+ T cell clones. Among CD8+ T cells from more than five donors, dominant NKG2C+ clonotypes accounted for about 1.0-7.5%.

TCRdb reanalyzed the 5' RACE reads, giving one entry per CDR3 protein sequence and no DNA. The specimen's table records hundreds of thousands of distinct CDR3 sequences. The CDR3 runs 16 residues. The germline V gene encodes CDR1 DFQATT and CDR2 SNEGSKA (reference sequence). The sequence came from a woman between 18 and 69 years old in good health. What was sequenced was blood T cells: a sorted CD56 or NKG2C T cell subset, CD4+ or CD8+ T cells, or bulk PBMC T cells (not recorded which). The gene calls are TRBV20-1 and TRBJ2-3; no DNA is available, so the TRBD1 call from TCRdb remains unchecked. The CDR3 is CSAPSHPLRGTDTQYF.